Sequencing of this T cell receptor beta chain was carried out in a study of T cell changes during pregnancy in multiple sclerosis. Produced via immunoSEQ multiplex PCR; TCRdb's table is partial and in-frame only. The sample contains 35,000 to 55,000 clones, 92% of which appear only once. V was clipped by 4 bases and J by 0 bases, with 12 bases between them. CDR1 SNHLY and CDR2 FYNNEI come from the germline V gene. This CDR3 has 16 residues. The sequence came from a female donor with multiple sclerosis, enrolled in a pregnancy study. The gene calls are TRBV2 and TRBJ2-2; TRBD2 is a possible D gene (5 bases). Here the sequenced sample was peripheral blood, taken in the third trimester of pregnancy. DNA of the CDR3: TGTGCCAGCAGTGTTATTGGTAGCGCGAACACCGGGGAGCTGTTTTTT. It specifies CASSVIGSANTGELFF. Full variable domain (missing parts from reference TRBV2 and TRBJ2-2): EPEVTQTPSHQVTQMGQEVILRCVPISNHLYFYWYRQILGQKVEFLVSFYNNEISEKSEIFDDQFSVERPDGSNFTLKIRSTKLEDSAMYFCASSVIGSANTGELFFGEGSRLTVL.